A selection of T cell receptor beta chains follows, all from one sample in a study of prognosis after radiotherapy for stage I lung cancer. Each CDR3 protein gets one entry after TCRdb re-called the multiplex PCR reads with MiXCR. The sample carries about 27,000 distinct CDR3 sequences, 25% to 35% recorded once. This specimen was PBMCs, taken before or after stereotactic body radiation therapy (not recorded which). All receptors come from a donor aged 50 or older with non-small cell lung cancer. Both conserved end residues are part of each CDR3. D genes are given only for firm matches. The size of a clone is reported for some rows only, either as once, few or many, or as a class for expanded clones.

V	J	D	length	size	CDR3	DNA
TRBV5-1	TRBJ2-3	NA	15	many	CASSGFGGSTDTQYF	TGCGCCAGCAGCGGATTCGGAGGGAGCACAGATACGCAGTATTTT
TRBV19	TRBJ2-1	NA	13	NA	CASHDSPYNEQFF	TGCGCCAGTCATGACAGTCCCTACAATGAGCAGTTCTTC
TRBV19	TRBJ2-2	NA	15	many	CASSIGHSNTGELFF	TGTGCCAGTAGTATAGGACATTCGAACACCGGGGAGCTGTTTTTT
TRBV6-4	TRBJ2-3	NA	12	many	CASSRGTDTQYF	TGTGCCAGCAGTAGGGGAACAGATACGCAGTATTTT
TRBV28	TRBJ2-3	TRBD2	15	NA	CASSLGTSVTHTQYF	TGTGCCAGCAGTCTTGGGACTAGCGTAACACATACGCAGTATTTT
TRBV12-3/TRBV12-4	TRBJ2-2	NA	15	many	CASSLFDTSTGELFF	TGTGCCAGCAGTTTGTTCGACACTTCCACCGGGGAGCTGTTTTTT
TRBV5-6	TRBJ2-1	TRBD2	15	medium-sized	CASSTTGLAGVEQFF	TGTGCCAGCAGCACAACTGGACTAGCGGGGGTCGAGCAGTTCTTC
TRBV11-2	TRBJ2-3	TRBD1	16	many	CASSTSDRTRTDTQYF	TGTGCCAGCAGCACGTCGGACAGGACACGCACAGATACGCAGTATTTT
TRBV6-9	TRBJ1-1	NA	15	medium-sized	CASSEEGGGGTEAFF	TGTGCCAGCAGTGAAGAGGGCGGTGGTGGCACTGAAGCTTTCTTT
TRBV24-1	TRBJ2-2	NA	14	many	CATSDLTDTGELFF	TGTGCCACCAGTGATTTGACAGACACCGGGGAGCTGTTTTTT
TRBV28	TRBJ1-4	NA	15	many	CASTLKLAEDEKLFF	TGTGCCAGCACCCTCAAACTAGCGGAGGATGAAAAACTGTTTTTT
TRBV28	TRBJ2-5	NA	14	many	CASSISGVGETQYF	TGTGCCAGCAGTATATCAGGGGTGGGGGAGACCCAGTACTTC
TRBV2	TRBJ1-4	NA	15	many	CASTVGWRGNEKLFF	TGTGCCAGCACCGTGGGGTGGCGGGGAAATGAAAAACTGTTTTTT
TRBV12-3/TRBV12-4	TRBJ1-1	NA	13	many	CASSLNGGTEAFF	TGTGCCAGCAGTTTAAATGGGGGGACTGAAGCTTTCTTT
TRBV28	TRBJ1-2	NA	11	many	CASSLDQTYTF	TGTGCCAGCAGTTTGGACCAAACCTACACCTTC
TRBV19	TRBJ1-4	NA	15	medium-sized	CASSIGLTTNEKLFF	TGTGCCAGTAGTATCGGTCTTACAACTAATGAAAAACTGTTTTTT
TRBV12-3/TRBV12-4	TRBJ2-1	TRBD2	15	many	CASSLGSGIYNEQFF	TGTGCCAGCAGTTTGGGTAGCGGGATCTACAATGAGCAGTTCTTC
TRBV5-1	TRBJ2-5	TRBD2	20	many	CASSFPGTSGRGSREETQYF	TGCGCCAGCAGCTTTCCCGGGACTAGCGGGAGAGGTAGCAGAGAAGAGACCCAGTACTTC
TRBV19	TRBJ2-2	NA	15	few	CASNLGGLGTVELFF	TGTGCCAGTAATTTGGGGGGTTTGGGCACCGTGGAGCTGTTTTTT
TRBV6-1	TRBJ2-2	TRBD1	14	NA	CASIGTGRTGELFF	TGTGCCAGCATTGGGACAGGGCGCACCGGGGAGCTGTTTTTT
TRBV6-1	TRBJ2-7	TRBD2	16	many	CASSALTSEGSYEQYF	TGTGCCAGCAGTGCTTTGACTAGCGAGGGTTCCTACGAGCAGTACTTC
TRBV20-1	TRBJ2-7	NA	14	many	CSASNAKRIGEQYF	TGCAGTGCTAGTAACGCCAAGCGAATCGGCGAGCAGTACTTC
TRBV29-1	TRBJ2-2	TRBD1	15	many	CSVVPRGRGTGELFF	TGCAGCGTTGTCCCCAGGGGGCGCGGTACCGGGGAGCTGTTTTTT
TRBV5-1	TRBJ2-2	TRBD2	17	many	CASSLRLAGVNTGELFF	TGCGCCAGCAGCTTACGACTAGCGGGAGTTAACACCGGGGAGCTGTTTTTT
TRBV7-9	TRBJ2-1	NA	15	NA	CASTAKGGTYNEQFF	TGTGCCAGCACCGCGAAGGGCGGAACATACAATGAGCAGTTCTTC
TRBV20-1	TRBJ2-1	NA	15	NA	CSARDRRGGDNEQFF	TGCAGTGCTAGAGATCGAAGGGGGGGGGACAATGAGCAGTTCTTC
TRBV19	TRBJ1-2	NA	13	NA	CASTLQGNYGYTF	TGTGCCAGTACCCTACAGGGAAACTATGGCTACACCTTC
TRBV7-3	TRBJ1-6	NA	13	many	CASSIGQNSPLHF	TGTGCCAGCAGCATAGGACAGAATTCACCCCTCCACTTT
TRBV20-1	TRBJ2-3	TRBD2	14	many	CSAPLAGRTDTQYF	TGCAGTGCCCCCCTAGCGGGACGCACAGATACGCAGTATTTT
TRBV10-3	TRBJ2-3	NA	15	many	CAISVGGASTDTQYF	TGTGCCATCAGTGTTGGGGGTGCTAGCACAGATACGCAGTATTTT
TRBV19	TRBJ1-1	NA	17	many	CASSMGQGGFLNTEAFF	TGTGCCAGTAGTATGGGACAAGGAGGATTTTTGAACACTGAAGCTTTCTTT
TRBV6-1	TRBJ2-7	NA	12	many	CASSEAGGRQYF	TGTGCCAGCAGTGAAGCCGGAGGGAGGCAGTACTTC
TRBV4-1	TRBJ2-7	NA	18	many	CASSQDKQASGLSYEQYF	TGCGCCAGCAGCCAAGATAAACAGGCGAGCGGACTTTCCTACGAGCAGTACTTC
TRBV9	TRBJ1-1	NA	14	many	CASSLGTKNTEAFF	TGTGCCAGCAGCCTCGGGACGAAGAACACTGAAGCTTTCTTT
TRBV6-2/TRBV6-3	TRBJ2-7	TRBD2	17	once	CASSIRLAGILQDTQYF	TGTGCCAGCAGTATCCGACTAGCTGGAATTCTCCAAGATACCCAGTACTTC
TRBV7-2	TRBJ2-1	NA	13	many	CASSLSRNNEQFF	TGTGCCAGCAGCTTAAGCCGAAACAATGAGCAGTTCTTC
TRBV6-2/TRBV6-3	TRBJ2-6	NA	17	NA	CASSARTRESGANILTF	TGTGCCAGCAGTGCCCGGACGAGGGAGTCTGGGGCCAACATCCTGACTTTC
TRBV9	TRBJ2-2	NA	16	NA	CASSVVPGSTDGELFF	TGCGCCAGCAGCGTAGTACCAGGTTCGACGGACGGGGAGCTGTTTTTT
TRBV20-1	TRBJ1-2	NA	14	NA	CSARDPRETYGYTF	TGCAGTGCTAGAGATCCGAGGGAAACCTATGGCTACACCTTC
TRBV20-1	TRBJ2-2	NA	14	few	CSARDRSMGGELFF	TGCAGTGCTAGAGATCGAAGCATGGGCGGGGAGCTGTTTTTT
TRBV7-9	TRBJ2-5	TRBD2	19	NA	CASSDDGTSGRGRKETQYF	TGTGCCAGCAGCGACGATGGGACTAGCGGGAGAGGGAGGAAAGAGACCCAGTACTTC
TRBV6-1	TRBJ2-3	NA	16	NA	CATWGAEASLVNTQYF	TGTGCCACCTGGGGGGCGGAAGCGTCTCTCGTGAATACGCAGTATTTT
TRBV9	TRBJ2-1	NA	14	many	CASTPEGVNNEQFF	TGTGCCAGCACCCCCGAGGGGGTGAACAATGAGCAGTTCTTC
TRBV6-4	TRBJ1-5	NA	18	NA	CASSDPNKGTDSNQPQHF	TGTGCCAGCAGTGACCCTAACAAAGGTACCGATAGCAATCAGCCCCAGCATTTT
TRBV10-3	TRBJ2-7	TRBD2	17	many	CAISGPLGRETPYEQYF	TGTGCCATCAGTGGTCCTCTGGGGAGGGAAACCCCCTACGAGCAGTACTTC
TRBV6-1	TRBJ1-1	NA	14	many	CASSPARQNTEAFF	TGTGCCAGCAGTCCCGCTAGACAGAACACTGAAGCTTTCTTT
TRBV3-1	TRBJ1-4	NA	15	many	CASSQGGRGSEKLFF	TGTGCCAGCAGCCAAGGGGGGAGGGGTTCTGAAAAACTGTTTTTT
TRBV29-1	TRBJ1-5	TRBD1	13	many	CSVGRQGDQPQHF	TGCAGCGTTGGTAGACAGGGAGATCAGCCCCAGCATTTT
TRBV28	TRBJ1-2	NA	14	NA	CASSLGLSIGGYTF	TGTGCCAGCAGTTTAGGGCTTTCCATTGGAGGCTACACCTTC
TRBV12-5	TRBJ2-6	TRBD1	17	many	CASGVRDRGLGANVLTF	TGTGCTAGTGGTGTCCGGGACAGGGGGCTTGGGGCCAACGTCCTGACTTTC
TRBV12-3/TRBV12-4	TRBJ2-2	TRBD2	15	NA	CASSLIGRPTGDLFF	TGTGCCAGCAGTCTAATCGGGAGGCCCACCGGGGATCTGTTTTTT
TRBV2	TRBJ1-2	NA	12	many	CASSDSPPGYTF	TGTGCCAGCAGTGACAGCCCTCCTGGCTACACCTTC
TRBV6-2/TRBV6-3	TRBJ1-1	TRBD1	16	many	CASSYSARDRGQLAFF	TGTGCCAGCAGTTACTCCGCCCGGGACAGGGGGCAGTTAGCTTTCTTT
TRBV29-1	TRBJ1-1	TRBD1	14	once	CSASGTGRDAEAFF	TGCAGCGCATCCGGGACAGGGCGAGACGCTGAAGCTTTCTTT